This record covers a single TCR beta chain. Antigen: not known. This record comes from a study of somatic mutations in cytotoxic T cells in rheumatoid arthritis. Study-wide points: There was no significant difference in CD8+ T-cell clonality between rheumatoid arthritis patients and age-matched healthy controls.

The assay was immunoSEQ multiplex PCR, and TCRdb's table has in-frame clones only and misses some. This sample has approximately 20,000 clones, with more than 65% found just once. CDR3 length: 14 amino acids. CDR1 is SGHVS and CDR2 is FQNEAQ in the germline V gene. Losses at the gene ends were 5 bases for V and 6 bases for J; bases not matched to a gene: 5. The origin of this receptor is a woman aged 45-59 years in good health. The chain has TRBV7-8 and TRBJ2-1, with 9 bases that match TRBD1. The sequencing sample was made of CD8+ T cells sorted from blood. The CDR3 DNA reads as TGTGCCAGCAGCCCGGGACAGGGCGGCAATGAGCAGTTCTTC. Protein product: CASSPGQGGNEQFF.